The rows below give T cell receptor beta chains drawn from one sample of a study of blood T cell repertoires in COVID-19. The assay was immunoSEQ multiplex PCR, and TCRdb's table has in-frame clones only and misses some. The sample records 80,000 or so clones, about three quarters being singletons. Sequencing was carried out using peripheral blood. These receptors all stem from a human donor in a cohort sampled during active COVID-19. Both conserved end residues are part of each CDR3. Some rows mark clone size as missing; the rest say once, few, many or name a class of expanded clone.

V gene | clone size | CDR3 protein
TRBV4-2 | . | CASSQTYSGGNQETQYF
TRBV18 | once | CASSPSGTGENQPQHF
TRBV5-6 | . | CASSRTGGYPGELFF
TRBV7-6 | . | CASSLSDSNQPQHF
TRBV5-1 | once | CASSQPGSGRAAFF
TRBV28 | . | CAVLARTYEQYF
TRBV5-1 | . | CASSGRTSGGEETQYF
TRBV29-1 | . | CSVTGNTEAFF
TRBV6-6 | . | CASRPSGVRANAKLFF
TRBV27 | . | CASSRTGENQPQHF
TRBV7-9 | . | CASSFRDRVPSGYTF
TRBV5-1 | . | CASSPGTSGGPDTQYF
TRBV7-9 | few | CASSLFGSNTEAFF
TRBV21-1 | . | CASSKGYRGRSAEAFF
TRBV13 | . | CASSPTTGGLQSSGYTF
TRBV21-1 | . | CASSNRTEGTGELFF
TRBV9 | . | CASSAWGQANTEAFF
TRBV19 | . | CASRDRVRNQPQHF
TRBV18 | . | CASSPPGTGIYEQYF
TRBV6-5 | . | CASSFGTSGSTGELFF
TRBV7-2 | once | CASSTLLAADVTQYF
TRBV19 | . | CASSMYGGATGELFF
TRBV7-2 | . | CASSPVRQGGSYEQYF
TRBV3-1/TRBV3-2 | . | CASRHGTGNSPLHF
TRBV18 | . | CASSEFNPRGGGEAFF
TRBV28 | . | CASSLSGGPYNEQFF
TRBV6-5 | . | CASSSGQGNTEAFF
TRBV5-4 | . | CASSPSTGVWNEQYF
TRBV6-5 | . | CASSSTAMNTEAFF
TRBV6-6 | . | CASSPRGAGGISYEQYF
TRBV24-1 | . | CATSDRTGWNYGYTF
TRBV6-2/TRBV6-3 | . | CASSYSRGLNTEAFF
TRBV4-1 | . | CASSQDLGAVPQETQYF
TRBV30 | . | CAWRQSTDTQYF
TRBV6-2/TRBV6-3 | few | CASSSQGYGYTF
TRBV5-1 | . | CASSPPLSGSGETQYF
TRBV4-1 | once | CASSRTAQLGDSPLHF
TRBV9 | few | CASSVGTGGYTF
TRBV7-8 | once | CASSSRRDSNEKLFF
TRBV5-4 | . | CASSLTGFYTF
TRBV9 | . | CASSVSIDSNNSPLHF
TRBV2 | . | CASSDRDRSSLF
TRBV6-5 | . | CASRTQAPSTDTQYF
TRBV10-1 | . | CASSLGQGNTEAFF
TRBV7-2 | . | CASSLGRVARNEQFF
TRBV7-3 | . | CASSLYSGGAETQYF
TRBV11-1 | once | CASSLGTGDTETQYF
TRBV4-2 | . | CASSPPVGGHFTEAFF
TRBV9 | . | CASSTYRDRGGEQYF
TRBV28 | few | CASSLGVRITTYGYTF
TRBV5-1 | . | CASSLGTGNTEAFF
TRBV2 | . | CASSFHGTANEKLFF
TRBV19 | . | CASSQNTGSTGELFF
TRBV6-5 | . | CASSYSGGRTEAFF